The clone carrying this T cell receptor (beta chain) was picked up a small number of times. Its antigen remains unidentified. In TCRdb, the RT-PCR reads were re-called with MiXCR into one record per CDR3 protein. The sample holds 610,000 or so distinct CDR3 sequences, less than 15% seen once. The sample belongs to a study of response to subunit inactivated influenza vaccine. The CDR3 sequence is 17 residues long. Germline V gene sequence: CDR1 MDHEN, CDR2 SYDVKM. The V gene lost 2 bases and the J gene lost 3 bases, with 19 bases spanning the gap. General study findings and limits: Authors suggested each seasonal influenza vaccination recruits few new T cells.

This TCR came from a middle-aged man who received an inactivated influenza vaccine. Sequenced material: PBMCs from blood, taken approximately 13 days after vaccination. This chain joins TRBV28 and TRBJ2-5, with D perhaps TRBD1 (6 bases). CDR3 region: CASSLRGWAGAKETQYF. The CDR3 DNA follows: TGTGCCAGCAGTTTAAGAGGATGGGCAGGGGCGAAAGAGACCCAGTACTTC. Together with reference TRBV28 and TRBJ2-5, the CDR3 gives the full variable domain: DVKVTQSSRYLVKRTGEKVFLECVQDMDHENMFWYRQDPGLGLRLIYFSYDVKMKEKGDIPEGYSVSREKKERFSLILESASTNQTSMYLCASSLRGWAGAKETQYFGPGTRLLVL.